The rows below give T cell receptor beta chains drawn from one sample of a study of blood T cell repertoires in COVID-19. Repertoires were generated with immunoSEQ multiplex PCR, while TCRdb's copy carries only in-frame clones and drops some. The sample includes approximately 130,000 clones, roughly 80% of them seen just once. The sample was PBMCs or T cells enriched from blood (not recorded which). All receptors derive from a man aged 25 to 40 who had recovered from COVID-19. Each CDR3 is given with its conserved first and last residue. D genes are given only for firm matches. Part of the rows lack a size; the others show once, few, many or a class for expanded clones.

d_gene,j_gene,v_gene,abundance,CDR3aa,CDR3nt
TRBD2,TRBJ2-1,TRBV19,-,CASKLVGGSSYNEQFF,TGTGCCAGTAAGTTGGTTGGCGGGAGTTCCTACAATGAGCAGTTCTTC
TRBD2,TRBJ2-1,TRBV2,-,CASSLTSGANNEQFF,TGTGCCAGCAGCCTGACTAGCGGAGCTAACAATGAGCAGTTCTTC
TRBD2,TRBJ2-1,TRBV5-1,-,CASSGRGGSYNEQFF,TGCGCCAGCAGCGGACGGGGGGGCTCCTACAATGAGCAGTTCTTC
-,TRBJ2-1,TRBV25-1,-,CASTSVVVSERNYNEQFF,TGTGCCAGCACTAGTGTCGTAGTTTCGGAGCGGAACTACAATGAGCAGTTCTTC
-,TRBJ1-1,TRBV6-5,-,CASSSHFRERAFF,TGTGCCTCTTCGTCGCATTTTCGGGAGAGGGCTTTCTTT
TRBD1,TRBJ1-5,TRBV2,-,CASSEWGQISQPQHF,TGTGCCAGCAGTGAATGGGGACAGATCAGTCAGCCCCAGCATTTT
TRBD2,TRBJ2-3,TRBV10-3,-,CAISESAGGREDTQYF,TGTGCCATCAGTGAGTCTGCGGGGGGGCGGGAAGATACGCAGTATTTT
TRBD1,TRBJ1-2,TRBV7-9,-,CASSPGQGRHYGYTF,TGTGCCAGCAGCCCAGGACAGGGGAGGCACTATGGCTACACCTTC
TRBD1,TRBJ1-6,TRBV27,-,CASSLSQGALSPLHF,TGTGCCAGCAGTTTATCCCAGGGGGCGCTTTCACCCCTCCACTTT
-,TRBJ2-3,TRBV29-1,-,CSVVATRVQRTDTQYF,TGCAGCGTCGTTGCGACTCGGGTCCAGAGGACAGATACGCAGTATTTT
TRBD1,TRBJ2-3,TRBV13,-,CASSLDRDTDTQYF,TGTGCCAGCAGCTTGGACAGGGATACAGATACGCAGTATTTT
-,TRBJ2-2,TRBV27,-,CASSFFREHGTTGELFF,TGTGCCAGCAGTTTTTTCCGGGAGCATGGGACGACCGGGGAGCTGTTTTTT
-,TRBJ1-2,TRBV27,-,CASSLSPGQGYTF,TGTGCCAGCAGTTTATCCCCGGGACAAGGCTACACCTTC
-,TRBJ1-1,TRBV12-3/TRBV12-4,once,CASAGLTEAFF,TGTGCCAGCGCCGGACTCACTGAAGCTTTCTTT
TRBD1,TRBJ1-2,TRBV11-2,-,CASSPIPGQGYGYTF,TGTGCCAGCAGCCCCATTCCGGGACAGGGCTATGGCTACACCTTC
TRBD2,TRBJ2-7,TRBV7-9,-,CASSPGLAGFFEQYF,TGTGCCAGCAGCCCTGGACTAGCGGGATTTTTCGAGCAGTACTTC
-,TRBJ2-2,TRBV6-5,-,CASSSGGWSGELFF,TGTGCCAGCAGTTCCGGGGGTTGGTCCGGGGAGCTGTTTTTT
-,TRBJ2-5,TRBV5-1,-,CASSLSSTAETQYF,TGCGCCAGCAGCCTTTCGTCAACAGCAGAGACCCAGTACTTC
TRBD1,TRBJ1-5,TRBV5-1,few,CASSPGQGGQPQHF,TGCGCCAGCAGCCCGGGACAGGGAGGTCAGCCCCAGCATTTT
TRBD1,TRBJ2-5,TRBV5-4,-,CASSRGQGTQETQYF,TGTGCCAGCAGCCGGGGACAGGGGACCCAAGAGACCCAGTACTTC
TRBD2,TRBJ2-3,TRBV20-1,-,CSASVRGGRADTQYF,TGCAGTGCTAGTGTGCGGGGGGGCCGGGCAGATACGCAGTATTTT
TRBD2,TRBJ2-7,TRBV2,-,CASTGLAGYEQYF,TGTGCCAGCACTGGACTAGCGGGATACGAGCAGTACTTC
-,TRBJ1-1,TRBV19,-,CASSIRGFTEAFF,TGTGCCAGTAGTATCCGGGGTTTCACTGAAGCTTTCTTT